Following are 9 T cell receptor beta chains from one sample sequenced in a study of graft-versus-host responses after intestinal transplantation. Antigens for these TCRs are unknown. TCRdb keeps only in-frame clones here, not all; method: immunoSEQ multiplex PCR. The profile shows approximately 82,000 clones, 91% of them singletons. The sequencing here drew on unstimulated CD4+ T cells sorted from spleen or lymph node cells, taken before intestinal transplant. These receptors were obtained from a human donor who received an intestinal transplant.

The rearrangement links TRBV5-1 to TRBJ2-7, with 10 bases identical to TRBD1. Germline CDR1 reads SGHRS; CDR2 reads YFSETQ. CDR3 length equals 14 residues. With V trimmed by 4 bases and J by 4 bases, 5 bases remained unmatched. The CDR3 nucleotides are TGCGCCAGCAGCGGGACAGGGGTAGTGTACGAGCAGTACTTC. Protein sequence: CASSGTGVVYEQYF.

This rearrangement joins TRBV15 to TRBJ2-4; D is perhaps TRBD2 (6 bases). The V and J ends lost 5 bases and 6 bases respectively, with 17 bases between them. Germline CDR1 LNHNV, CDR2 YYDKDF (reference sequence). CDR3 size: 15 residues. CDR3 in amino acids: CATSALGGVGNIQYF. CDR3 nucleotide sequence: TGTGCCACCAGCGCCCTGGGGGGAGTAGGAAACATTCAGTACTTC. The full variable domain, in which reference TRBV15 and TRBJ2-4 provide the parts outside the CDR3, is DAMVIQNPRYQVTQFGKPVTLSCSQTLNHNVMYWYQQKSSQAPKLLFHYYDKDFNNEADTPDNFQSRRPNTSFCFLDIRSPGLGDTAMYLCATSALGGVGNIQYFGAGTRLSVL.

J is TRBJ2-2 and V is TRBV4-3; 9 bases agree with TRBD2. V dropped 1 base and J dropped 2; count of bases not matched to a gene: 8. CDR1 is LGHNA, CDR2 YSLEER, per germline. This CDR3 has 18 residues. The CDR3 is CASSQVNVAGANTGELFF. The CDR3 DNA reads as TGCGCCAGCAGCCAAGTGAACGTAGCGGGGGCCAACACCGGGGAGCTGTTTTTT.

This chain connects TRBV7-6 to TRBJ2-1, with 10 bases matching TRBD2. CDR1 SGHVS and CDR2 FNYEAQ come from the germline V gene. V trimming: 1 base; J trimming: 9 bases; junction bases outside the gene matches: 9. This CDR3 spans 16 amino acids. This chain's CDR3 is CASSLVASGGPAEQFF. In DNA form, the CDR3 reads TGTGCCAGCAGCTTAGTAGCTAGCGGGGGCCCGGCTGAGCAGTTCTTC.

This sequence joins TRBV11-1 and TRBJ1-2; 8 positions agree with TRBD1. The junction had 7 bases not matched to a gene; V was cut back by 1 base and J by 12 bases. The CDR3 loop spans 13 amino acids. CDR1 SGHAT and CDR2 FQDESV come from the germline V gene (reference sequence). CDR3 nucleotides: TGTGCCAGCAGCTTAGGCCCCGGACAGGGCAACACCTTC. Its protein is CASSLGPGQGNTF.

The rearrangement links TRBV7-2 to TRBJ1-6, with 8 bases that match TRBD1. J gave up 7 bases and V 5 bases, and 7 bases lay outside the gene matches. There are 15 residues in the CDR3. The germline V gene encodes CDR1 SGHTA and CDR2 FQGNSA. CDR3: CASSLGQATNSPLHF. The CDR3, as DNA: TGTGCCAGCAGCCTGGGACAGGCAACGAATTCACCCCTCCACTTT.

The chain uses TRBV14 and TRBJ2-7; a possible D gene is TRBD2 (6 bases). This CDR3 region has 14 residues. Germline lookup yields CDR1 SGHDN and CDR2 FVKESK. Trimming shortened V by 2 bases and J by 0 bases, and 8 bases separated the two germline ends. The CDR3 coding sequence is TGTGCCAGCAGCCAACTGGGGGGCTCCTACGAGCAGTACTTC. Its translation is CASSQLGGSYEQYF.

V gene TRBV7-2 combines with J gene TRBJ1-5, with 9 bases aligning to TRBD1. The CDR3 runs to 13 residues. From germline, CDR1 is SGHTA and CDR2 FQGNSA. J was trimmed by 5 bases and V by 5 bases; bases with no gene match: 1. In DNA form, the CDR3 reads TGTGCCAGCAGCCGGGACAGGGATCAGCCCCAGCATTTT. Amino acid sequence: CASSRDRDQPQHF.

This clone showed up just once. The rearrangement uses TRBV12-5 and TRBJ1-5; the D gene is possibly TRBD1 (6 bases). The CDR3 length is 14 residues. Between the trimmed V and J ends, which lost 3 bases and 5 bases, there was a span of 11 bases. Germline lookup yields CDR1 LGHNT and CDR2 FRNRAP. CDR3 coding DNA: TGTGCTAGTGGTTTAGGGGCAGGGGATCAGCCCCAGCATTTT. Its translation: CASGLGAGDQPQHF.